Listed below are T cell receptor beta chains from one sample, sequenced in a study of blood T cell repertoires in COVID-19. This table comes from immunoSEQ multiplex PCR, and its TCRdb copy is limited to in-frame clones, with some not included. The data show more than 110,000 clones, approximately 80% seen once. Sequencing was carried out using peripheral blood. The origin of the receptors is a woman older than 75 in a cohort sampled during active or convalescent COVID-19. CDR3s include the opening cysteine and the closing phenylalanine or tryptophan. D genes are given only for firm matches. The size entry is marked missing in some rows and otherwise reads once, few, many or a size class.

v_call,clone_size,d_call,j_call,cdr3_aa,cdr3_nt
TRBV10-3,NA,NA,TRBJ1-4,CAIARQPDEKLFF,TGTGCCATTGCGCGACAACCGGATGAAAAACTGTTTTTT
TRBV7-9,NA,TRBD1,TRBJ2-7,CASSSGQGGNEQYF,TGTGCCAGCAGCTCGGGACAGGGGGGGAACGAGCAGTACTTC
TRBV6-2/TRBV6-3,NA,TRBD1,TRBJ1-2,CASSSRQGQLDGYTF,TGTGCCAGCAGTTCTCGACAGGGTCAACTAGATGGCTACACCTTC
TRBV18,NA,NA,TRBJ2-2,CASSPGQMNTGELFF,TGTGCCAGCTCACCGGGACAAATGAACACCGGGGAGCTGTTTTTT
TRBV9,NA,NA,TRBJ2-3,CASSVVSDTQYF,TGTGCCAGCAGCGTAGTCTCAGATACGCAGTATTTT
TRBV5-7,NA,NA,TRBJ1-2,CASSLVMQQDYGYTF,TGTGCCAGCAGCTTGGTGATGCAACAGGACTATGGCTACACCTTC
TRBV19,few,TRBD1,TRBJ1-5,CASNIQGQGRAQPQHF,TGTGCCAGTAACATCCAAGGACAGGGCCGTGCTCAGCCCCAGCATTTT
TRBV15,once,TRBD1,TRBJ2-4,CATGDRGKNIQYF,TGTGCCACCGGGGACAGGGGAAAAAACATTCAGTACTTC
TRBV7-3,NA,NA,TRBJ2-3,CASSQADTQYF,TGTGCCAGCAGTCAGGCAGATACGCAGTATTTT
TRBV6-5,once,TRBD1,TRBJ2-3,CASSPRQGIYHTQYF,TGTGCCAGCAGTCCCCGACAGGGGATCTACCATACGCAGTATTTT
TRBV18,once,NA,TRBJ2-3,CASSPPQGPPWDTQYF,TGTGCCAGCTCACCACCACAGGGACCGCCCTGGGATACGCAGTATTTT
TRBV6-6,NA,TRBD2,TRBJ2-7,CASSYATSGGPYEQYF,TGTGCCAGCAGTTACGCCACTAGCGGGGGGCCCTACGAGCAGTACTTC
TRBV19,once,NA,TRBJ1-2,CASSIYSPASHGYTF,TGTGCCAGTAGTATTTACTCCCCCGCTAGTCATGGCTACACCTTC
TRBV6-6,once,TRBD1,TRBJ1-1,CASRGGQENTEAFF,TGTGCCAGCAGGGGGGGACAGGAGAACACTGAAGCTTTCTTT
TRBV7-9,NA,TRBD2,TRBJ2-2,CASSLRTSGRTGELFF,TGTGCCAGCAGCCTCAGGACTAGCGGACGCACCGGGGAGCTGTTTTTT
TRBV6-2/TRBV6-3,NA,NA,TRBJ2-1,CASSYGAGHNEQFF,TGTGCCAGCAGTTACGGTGCAGGGCACAATGAGCAGTTCTTC
TRBV28,NA,TRBD1,TRBJ1-1,CASRQTGVYTEAFF,TGTGCCAGCAGGCAGACAGGGGTATACACTGAAGCTTTCTTT
TRBV2,few,NA,TRBJ1-5,CASAQGLQQPQHF,TGTGCCAGTGCCCAGGGGCTTCAGCAGCCCCAGCATTTT
TRBV7-3,few,NA,TRBJ1-3,CASSLVGGSGNTIYF,TGTGCCAGCAGCTTAGTCGGAGGCTCTGGAAACACCATATATTTT
TRBV5-1,NA,NA,TRBJ2-3,CASSNQDTSRGDTQYF,TGCGCCAGCAGCAATCAAGACACCTCACGAGGGGATACGCAGTATTTT
TRBV30,NA,TRBD1,TRBJ2-7,CAWSQQGAYEQYF,TGTGCCTGGAGTCAGCAGGGGGCCTACGAGCAGTACTTC
TRBV12-3/TRBV12-4,NA,NA,TRBJ1-2,CASSLTRSYGYTF,TGTGCCAGCAGTTTGACACGGTCGTATGGCTACACCTTC
TRBV2,NA,TRBD1,TRBJ1-2,CASSKPGQEIYGYTF,TGTGCCAGCAGTAAGCCGGGACAGGAGATCTATGGCTACACCTTC
TRBV4-1,NA,NA,TRBJ2-2,CASSQNLRGELFF,TGCGCCAGCAGCCAAAATCTCCGGGGGGAGCTGTTTTTT
TRBV7-3,NA,TRBD2,TRBJ2-3,CASSPTPASGGRTDTQYF,TGTGCCAGCAGCCCAACACCGGCTAGCGGGGGGCGCACAGATACGCAGTATTTT
TRBV7-8,NA,TRBD1,TRBJ2-7,CASSAIPDRAYEQYF,TGTGCCAGCAGCGCGATCCCGGACAGGGCCTACGAGCAGTACTTC
TRBV18,NA,NA,TRBJ2-7,CASSPELAYEQYF,TGTGCCAGCTCACCAGAGCTGGCCTACGAGCAGTACTTC